A single sample gave rise to the 20 T cell receptor beta chains below, sequenced in a study of graft-versus-host responses after intestinal transplantation. Their antigens remain unidentified. Some clones are missing from TCRdb's copy, which holds only in-frame ones; the method was immunoSEQ multiplex PCR. Among about 110,000 clones listed, around 95% were seen once. The sequenced sample was unstimulated CD8+ T cells sorted from spleen or lymph node cells, obtained before intestinal transplant. All receptors come from a human donor who received an intestinal transplant.

DNA for the CDR3: TGTGCCAGCAGCCGCGGGGGCCCTGGTGAGCAGTTCTTC. Protein sequence: CASSRGGPGEQFF. The chain employs TRBV6-1 and TRBJ2-1; D may be TRBD2 (7 bases). V lost 6 bases to trimming and J lost 9 bases, with 15 bases between them. Germline V gene lookup returns CDR1 MNHNS and CDR2 SASEGT. The length of the CDR3 is 13 residues.

The chain carries TRBV9 and TRBJ1-1, with D possibly TRBD1 on 5 matching bases. This CDR3 spans 15 amino acids. The germline gives CDR1 SGDLS, CDR2 YYNGEE. V lost 2 bases, J lost 3 bases, and 14 bases lay in between. CDR3 loop: CASSVTGTADTEAFF. Here the CDR3 DNA reads TGTGCCAGCAGCGTCACCGGGACCGCCGACACTGAAGCTTTCTTT.

V usage is TRBV14 and J usage is TRBJ1-5; D perhaps matches TRBD1 (5 bases). Germline lookup yields CDR1 SGHDN and CDR2 FVKESK. This CDR3 comprises 15 residues. The V end lost 3 bases, the J end lost 1 base, and 10 bases lay between the germline ends. The CDR3 DNA reads as TGTGCCAGCAGCCACATCCGGGACAGCAATCAGCCCCAGCATTTT. It is translated as CASSHIRDSNQPQHF.

V and J are TRBV7-8 and TRBJ1-5; D not resolved. CDR1 and CDR2 (germline): SGHVS, FQNEAQ. The CDR3 runs 15 residues. Between the trimmed V and J ends, which lost 2 bases and 2 bases, there was a span of 10 bases. CDR3 loop: CASSLWGSGNQPQHF. CDR3 nucleotides: TGTGCCAGCAGCTTATGGGGTTCAGGCAATCAGCCCCAGCATTTT.

In DNA form, the CDR3 reads TGCAGCGTAACGGGACAGCCTGTAGTAGGAGGCTACACCTTC. The encoded protein is CSVTGQPVVGGYTF. The rearrangement links TRBV29-1 to TRBJ1-2; the match to TRBD1 covers 7 bases. V shed 6 bases, J shed 8 bases, and the junction held 15 bases outside the gene matches. CDR1 SQVTM and CDR2 ANQGSEA come from the germline V gene. CDR3 length: 14 residues.

V is TRBV5-1 and J is TRBJ1-1; the D is unclear. Germline V gene data show CDR1 as SGHRS and CDR2 as YFSETQ. The CDR3 contains 14 residues. The V end lost 1 base, the J end lost 0 bases, and 7 bases lay between the germline ends. CDR3 sequence (DNA): TGCGCCAGCAGCTTGAGTCGGATGAACACTGAAGCTTTCTTT. Its protein product is CASSLSRMNTEAFF.

The rearrangement links TRBV27 to TRBJ2-1, with D unclear. Trimming removed 3 bases from V and 0 bases from J, with 6 bases in between. Germline V gives CDR1 MNHEY, CDR2 SMNVEV (reference sequence). The CDR3 runs 14 residues. The CDR3 DNA sequence: TGTGCCAGCAGTTTGGTGAGCTCCTACAATGAGCAGTTCTTC. Protein product: CASSLVSSYNEQFF.

The V and J genes are TRBV29-1 and TRBJ2-6; D not resolved. Germline loops: CDR1 SQVTM, CDR2 ANQGSEA. The germline V and J ends were trimmed by 3 bases and 0 bases, with 3 bases remaining between them. The CDR3 loop spans 13 amino acids. CDR3: CSVEASGANVLTF. In nucleotides, the CDR3 is TGCAGCGTTGAGGCCTCTGGGGCCAACGTCCTGACTTTC.

This clone appeared a single time. The V gene is TRBV7-6, the J gene TRBJ2-1, with 9 bases aligning to TRBD1. The CDR3 is 16 amino acids. Germline V gene sequence: CDR1 SGHVS, CDR2 FNYEAQ. The ends lost 5 bases at V and 9 bases at J; junction bases unmatched: 14. The CDR3 loop reads CASSAEPGQGLVEQFF. CDR3 DNA sequence: TGTGCCAGCAGCGCAGAACCGGGACAGGGTCTAGTTGAGCAGTTCTTC.

The V gene is TRBV19, the J gene TRBJ1-2, with D unclear. Germline V gives CDR1 LNHDA, CDR2 SQIVND (reference sequence). With 1 base removed from V and 5 bases from J, the gap between germline ends came to 17 bases. This CDR3 comprises 16 residues. This CDR3 is CASSIVGTVGLYGYTF. The CDR3 DNA sequence: TGTGCCAGTAGTATAGTGGGCACGGTCGGCTTGTATGGCTACACCTTC.

CDR3 residues: CASSEAVGNTIYF. In nucleotides, the CDR3 is TGTGCCAGCAGCGAAGCGGTTGGAAACACCATATATTTT. The chain is built from TRBV9 and TRBJ1-3; D call uncertain. V was pared by 3 bases and J by 3 bases, with 7 bases between. CDR3 length: 13 amino acids. Per the germline V gene, CDR1 is SGDLS and CDR2 is YYNGEE.

The chain uses TRBV30 and TRBJ2-4; D is unresolved. The CDR3 has 13 residues. V was clipped by 0 bases and J by 8 bases, with 11 bases between them. Germline V gene sequence: CDR1 GTSNPN, CDR2 SVGIG (reference sequence). The CDR3 protein is CAWSVGLQDIQYF. The CDR3, as DNA: TGTGCCTGGAGTGTAGGTCTGCAAGACATTCAGTACTTC.

The chain joins TRBV9 to TRBJ2-2; D unresolved. CDR1 and CDR2 from the germline V gene are SGDLS and YYNGEE. The CDR3 sequence is 13 residues long. Trimming cost V 4 bases and J 4 bases, with 8 bases left between them. The CDR3 sequence: CASSRLLTGELFF. CDR3 sequence (DNA): TGTGCCAGCAGCAGACTCCTCACCGGGGAGCTGTTTTTT.

The chain couples TRBV5-1 to TRBJ2-1; TRBD1 aligns across 9 bases. The V gene end was trimmed by 7 bases and the J gene end by 6 bases; junction bases not matched to a gene: 11. The V gene's germline CDR1 is SGHRS and CDR2 YFSETQ. The CDR3 consists of 15 residues. The CDR3 spells CASERGQGIVNEQFF. CDR3 sequence (DNA): TGCGCCAGCGAACGCGGACAGGGGATAGTCAATGAGCAGTTCTTC. Full variable domain (missing parts from reference TRBV5-1 and TRBJ2-1): KAGVTQTPRYLIKTRGQQVTLSCSPISGHRSVSWYQQTPGQGLQFLFEYFSETQRNKGNFPGRFSGRQFSNSRSEMNVSTLELGDSALYLCASERGQGIVNEQFFGPGTRLTVL.

The V and J genes are TRBV28 and TRBJ2-7; 8 bases line up with TRBD2. Germline CDR1 MDHEN, CDR2 SYDVKM. Trimming cost V 2 bases and J 0 bases; bases outside gene matches: 6. This CDR3 spans 16 amino acids. For the CDR3, the DNA is TGTGCCAGCAGTTTACTCGGGGGGGCCACCTCCTACGAGCAGTACTTC. Amino acid sequence: CASSLLGGATSYEQYF.

The chain combines TRBV19 with TRBJ2-7, with D possibly TRBD2 on 6 matching bases. Germline CDR1 and CDR2: LNHDA and SQIVND (reference sequence). V lost 1 base, J lost 3 bases, and 13 bases lay in between. The CDR3 is 15 residues long. In DNA form, the CDR3 reads TGTGCCAGTAGTATAGCCCCAACTAGCATCTACGAGCAGTACTTC. This sequence encodes CASSIAPTSIYEQYF.

This sequence joins TRBV11-1 and TRBJ2-1, with TRBD1 matching over 9 bases. The CDR3 is 15 residues long. J gave up 4 bases and V 2 bases, and 3 bases lay outside the gene matches. Germline V gives CDR1 SGHAT, CDR2 FQDESV (reference sequence). The CDR3, as DNA: TGTGCCAGCAGCTTAACAGGGGGCCCTTACAATGAGCAGTTCTTC. Translation gives CASSLTGGPYNEQFF. Filled out from reference TRBV11-1 and TRBJ2-1, the complete variable domain reads EAEVAQSPRYKITEKSQAVAFWCDPISGHATLYWYRQILGQGPELLVQFQDESVVDDSQLPKDRFSAERLKGVDSTLKIQPAELGDSAMYLCASSLTGGPYNEQFFGPGTRLTVL.

The CDR3 spells CASQGPGTYEQYF. CDR3 bases: TGTGCCTCCCAGGGGCCGGGCACCTACGAGCAGTACTTC. The chain recombines TRBV5-4 with TRBJ2-7; D possibly corresponds to TRBD1 (6 bases). Germline V gene lookup returns CDR1 SGHNT and CDR2 YYREEE (reference sequence). CDR3 length equals 13 residues. Trimming stripped 10 bases from V and 2 bases from J, with 16 bases between.

The chain has TRBV6-5 and TRBJ1-5; D gene unclear. CDR3 length: 12 residues. The ends were cut back, 5 bases at V and 5 bases at J, with 7 bases in the middle. Germline CDR1 and CDR2: MNHEY and SVGAGI. The CDR3 DNA sequence: TGTGCCAGCAGTCCTCCCCATCAGCCCCAGCATTTT. This gives the protein CASSPPHQPQHF.

The chain joins TRBV10-3 to TRBJ2-1; tentatively, D is TRBD2 (5 bases). V was shortened by 7 bases and J by 7 bases, with 14 bases between the two germline ends. The CDR3 is made up of 13 amino acids. Germline CDR1 reads ENHRY; CDR2 reads SYGVKD. The CDR3 bases are TGTGCCATCACTCCAGCGGAGTTGAATGAGCAGTTCTTC. This codes for CAITPAELNEQFF.